The present T cell receptor (beta chain) was sequenced within a study of shared clonotypes between healthy human individuals. As for the study in general: Participating donors consisted of a couple of women and three men aged 18 to 49.

As regards this clone: Its antigen is still unknown.

Overall study results and limits: Compared with memory subsets, naive subsets generally had larger estimated richness.

This table comes from immunoSEQ multiplex PCR, and its TCRdb copy is limited to in-frame clones, with some not included. Of around 1.9 million clones in the sample, about 92% are singletons; the top ten hold roughly 1.8%. The V gene lost 5 bases and the J gene lost 2 bases, with 22 bases spanning the gap. The CDR3 spans 18 residues. Germline loops: CDR1 SEHNR, CDR2 FQNEAQ (reference sequence). Selected positively for CCR7 and CD45RO-negative, naive CD8 cells excluded terminally differentiated effector memory CD45RA+ cells. The sample consisted of naive CD8+ T cells from PBMCs. This rearrangement joins TRBV7-9 to TRBJ1-5, with unresolved D. The TCR sequence derives from a man between 18 and 35 years old in good health. Some clones in this sample may be carry-over from other donors' samples. This chain's CDR3 is CASSPESRVPGGNQPQHF. The CDR3 region has the DNA TGTGCCAGCAGCCCTGAGAGCCGGGTCCCTGGCGGCAATCAGCCCCAGCATTTT. Based on the CDR3 plus reference TRBV7-9 and TRBJ1-5, the full variable domain is DTGVSQNPRHKITKRGQNVTFRCDPISEHNRLYWYRQTLGQGPEFLTYFQNEAQLEKSRLLSDRFSAERPKGSFSTLEIQRTEQGDSAMYLCASSPESRVPGGNQPQHFGDGTRLSIL.